Listed below are T cell receptor beta chains from one sample, sequenced in a study of T cell responses to AZD1222 COVID-19 vaccine. Clones were read by immunoSEQ multiplex PCR, and TCRdb kept only the in-frame ones, dropping some. The data show roughly 180,000 clones, 94% seen once. The sequencing used peripheral blood, collected 28 days after the second AZD1222 dose. The source of these receptors is an adult who received the AZD1222 COVID-19 vaccine. Each CDR3 is given with its conserved first and last residue. A D gene is named only where the DNA matches it firmly. Where a row states a size, it is once, few, many or the class of an expanded clone; other rows omit it.

j_call d_call cdr3_length v_call clone_size cdr3_aa cdr3_nt
TRBJ2-7 . 17 TRBV4-1 . CASSQGAGTRSAYEQYF TGCGCCAGCAGCCAAGGGGCCGGGACACGGAGCGCCTACGAGCAGTACTTC
TRBJ2-3 . 14 TRBV25-1 . CASSVGRRTDTQYF TGTGCCAGCAGTGTTGGCAGACGCACAGATACGCAGTATTTT
TRBJ1-5 . 15 TRBV18 . CASSQGVGGPGPQHF TGTGCCAGCTCACAGGGAGTAGGAGGGCCGGGACCCCAGCATTTT
TRBJ2-3 . 14 TRBV5-1 once CASSALEGRDTQYF TGCGCCAGCAGCGCCCTGGAGGGGAGAGATACGCAGTATTTT
TRBJ2-3 TRBD2 15 TRBV2 . CASSDGTRTTDTQYF TGTGCCAGCAGTGATGGGACTAGAACCACAGATACGCAGTATTTT
TRBJ2-7 TRBD2 15 TRBV27 . CASSLLAGVPYEQYF TGTGCCAGCAGCCTCCTAGCGGGAGTCCCCTACGAGCAGTACTTC
TRBJ2-5 . 16 TRBV7-2 . CASSLVWVGSRETQYF TGTGCCAGCAGCTTAGTATGGGTCGGGAGCAGAGAGACCCAGTACTTC
TRBJ2-7 TRBD1 12 TRBV29-1 . CSVGTGDGEQYF TGCAGCGTAGGGACAGGGGACGGCGAGCAGTACTTC
TRBJ2-2 . 15 TRBV14 . CASSQGWGTSGELFF TGTGCCAGCAGCCAAGGATGGGGGACGAGCGGGGAGCTGTTTTTT
TRBJ1-1 . 15 TRBV12-2 . CASRLALWEDTEAFF TGTGCAAGTCGCTTAGCGCTATGGGAGGACACTGAAGCTTTCTTT
TRBJ1-4 TRBD1 16 TRBV27 . CASGYTQGPLNEKLFF TGTGCCAGCGGTTATACACAGGGGCCCCTTAATGAAAAACTGTTTTTT
TRBJ2-2 TRBD2 17 TRBV24-1 . CATSDLSGTPPGWELFF TGTGCCACCAGTGATTTGAGCGGGACTCCACCGGGTTGGGAGCTGTTTTTT
TRBJ1-5 TRBD1 15 TRBV24-1 . CATSHPGQGAGPQHF TGTGCCACCAGTCACCCGGGACAGGGGGCCGGGCCCCAGCATTTT
TRBJ1-3 TRBD1 17 TRBV4-1 . CASSPGDREAAGNTIYF TGCGCCAGCAGCCCCGGGGACAGGGAGGCGGCTGGAAACACCATATATTTT
TRBJ2-2 . 13 TRBV9 . CASSVLTTGELFF TGTGCCAGCAGCGTATTGACCACCGGGGAGCTGTTTTTT
TRBJ2-3 TRBD2 14 TRBV27 . CASSPSGGGDTQYF TGTGCCAGCAGTCCTAGCGGGGGTGGAGATACGCAGTATTTT
TRBJ1-5 TRBD1 15 TRBV19 . CASTRQAGGSQPQHF TGTGCCAGTACACGTCAGGCAGGGGGAAGTCAGCCCCAGCATTTT
TRBJ1-4 . 11 TRBV29-1 . CSVELGEKLFF TGCAGCGTTGAGCTAGGGGAAAAACTGTTTTTT
TRBJ2-5 TRBD1 12 TRBV29-1 . CSEKTGGETQYF TGCAGCGAGAAGACAGGGGGGGAGACCCAGTACTTC
TRBJ1-6 TRBD1 16 TRBV5-4 . CASNYQRTGMGSPLHF TGTGCCAGCAACTATCAAAGGACAGGGATGGGTTCACCCCTCCACTTT
TRBJ1-1 . 17 TRBV7-9 . CASSAAIREWANTEAFF TGTGCCAGCAGCGCTGCGATTCGTGAGTGGGCGAACACTGAAGCTTTCTTT
TRBJ1-1 . 11 TRBV28 . CASGRNTEAFF TGTGCCAGCGGGCGGAACACTGAAGCTTTCTTT
TRBJ2-3 TRBD2 17 TRBV12-5 once CASGLVELAGDLDTQYF TGTGCTAGTGGTTTGGTGGAGCTAGCGGGGGACCTAGATACGCAGTATTTT
TRBJ2-1 TRBD2 13 TRBV3-1/TRBV3-2 . CASSQLAGLAEFF TGTGCCAGCAGCCAATTAGCCGGACTAGCAGAGTTCTTC
TRBJ2-1 TRBD2 15 TRBV6-4 . CATSPRGGAYNEQFF TGTGCCACCTCCCCCCGCGGGGGGGCCTACAATGAGCAGTTCTTC
TRBJ2-5 TRBD2 12 TRBV7-9 . CASSLATGGADF TGTGCCAGCAGCTTAGCGACCGGGGGGGCAGACTTC
TRBJ2-6 . 16 TRBV9 . CASSEYGGAGANVLTF TGTGCCAGCAGCGAATACGGGGGAGCTGGGGCCAACGTCCTGACTTTC
TRBJ1-5 TRBD1 14 TRBV5-6 . CASSRGWTGQPQHF TGTGCCAGCAGCCGAGGATGGACAGGGCAGCCCCAGCATTTT
TRBJ2-2 . 16 TRBV7-9 . CASSFNQGWGTGELFF TGTGCCAGCAGCTTCAACCAGGGTTGGGGCACCGGGGAGCTGTTTTTT
TRBJ1-1 . 16 TRBV6-2/TRBV6-3 . CASSSRGVGKDTEAFF TGTGCCAGCAGTTCCAGGGGAGTCGGTAAGGACACTGAAGCTTTCTTT
TRBJ2-1 TRBD2 15 TRBV29-1 . CSVKRGLANYNEQFF TGCAGCGTTAAACGGGGACTAGCGAACTACAATGAGCAGTTCTTC
TRBJ1-4 TRBD1 14 TRBV18 . CASSPRDRGEKLFF TGTGCCAGCTCACCAAGGGACAGGGGAGAAAAACTGTTTTTT
TRBJ1-3 . 16 TRBV28 . CASSFLGGNSGNTIYF TGTGCCAGCAGTTTCCTCGGAGGGAACTCTGGAAACACCATATATTTT
TRBJ2-1 . 17 TRBV19 . CASSKFGRDRSYNEQFF TGTGCCAGTAGTAAATTCGGTCGGGACCGGTCCTACAATGAGCAGTTCTTC
TRBJ1-2 . 12 TRBV9 . CASSHETGGYTF TGTGCCAGCAGTCACGAAACGGGTGGCTACACCTTC